The T cell receptor beta chain described here comes from a study of beta chain features in type 1 diabetes. This clone has more than one count but fewer than ten. Its antigen is undetermined. The isolated RNA, all of it, was reverse transcribed, so expressed TCRB transcripts were what got sequenced. Assay used: immunoSEQ multiplex PCR; TCRdb lists only in-frame clones, some missing. Of 310,000 or so clones in the sample, approximately 10% were seen once. CDR1 MGHRA and CDR2 YSYEKL come from the germline V gene. The CDR3 is 16 residues long. Losses at the gene ends were 3 bases for V and 3 bases for J; bases not matched to a gene: 8. Naive, central memory, regulatory and stem cell-like memory cells within the CD4+ compartment were sorted using CD45RO/CCR7/CD25/CD127/CD95/CD27. Study-wide findings and caveats: TCRB repertoires of naive, central memory and Treg cells appeared more similar among patients than among healthy donors. For cells with high TCR expression, cDNA sequencing could yield over-representation. Type 1 diabetes patients showed a moderate but significant shortening of TCRB CDR3s in all four CD4+ subsets.

The source of this sequence is a woman aged 25 to 39 in good health. The chain uses TRBV4-1 and TRBJ2-1, with 7 bases identical to TRBD2. What was sequenced was naive CD4+ T cells from blood. The CDR3 sequence: CASSQASGLNYNEQFF. The CDR3 DNA reads TGCGCCAGCAGCCAGGCTAGCGGACTTAACTACAATGAGCAGTTCTTC.